This TCR beta chain was captured in a study of vaccination effects on CD4 cells after COVID-19. Study-level findings and limits: Early timepoints after infection were absent, and convalescent patients were few in the study.

TCRdb's copy holds only in-frame clones and misses some; the assay was immunoSEQ multiplex PCR. The sample consists of roughly 51,000 clones, 65% to 80% of them appearing once. The CDR3 has 14 amino acids. The V gene end was trimmed by 4 bases and the J gene end by 6 bases; junction bases not matched to a gene: 6. Germline V gives CDR1 MNHEY, CDR2 SMNVEV (reference sequence). The table lists this clone with a few counts. Its specificity is not known. A roughly ten-day culture period preceded the isolation of CD4+ T cells. The person acquired a PCR-confirmed SARS-CoV-2 infection between March and December 2020. Two-dose BNT162b2 or mRNA-1273 vaccination was given to participants.

The chain links TRBV27 to TRBJ2-3; 8 bases fit TRBD2. This TCR was recovered from a human donor who had a prior SARS-CoV-2 infection. This sample comprised CD4+ T cells from PBMCs cultured without peptide, obtained after COVID-19 vaccination. CDR3 DNA sequence: TGTGCCAGCAGTTGGGGACGGGAGGGTGATACGCAGTATTTT. It is translated as CASSWGREGDTQYF.